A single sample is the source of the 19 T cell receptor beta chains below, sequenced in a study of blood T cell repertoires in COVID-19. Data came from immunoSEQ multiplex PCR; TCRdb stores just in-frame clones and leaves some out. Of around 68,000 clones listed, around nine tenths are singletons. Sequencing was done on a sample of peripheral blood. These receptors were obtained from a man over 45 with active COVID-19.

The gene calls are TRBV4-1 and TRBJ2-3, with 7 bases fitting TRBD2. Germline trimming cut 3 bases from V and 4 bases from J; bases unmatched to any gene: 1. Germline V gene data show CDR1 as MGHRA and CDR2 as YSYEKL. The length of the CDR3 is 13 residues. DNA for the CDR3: TGCGCCAGCAGCCACGCGGGAGCAGATACGCAGTATTTT. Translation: CASSHAGADTQYF.

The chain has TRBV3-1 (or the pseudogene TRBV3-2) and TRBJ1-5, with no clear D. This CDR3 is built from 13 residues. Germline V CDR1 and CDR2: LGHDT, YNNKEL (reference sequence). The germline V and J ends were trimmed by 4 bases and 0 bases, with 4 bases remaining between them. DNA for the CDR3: TGTGCCAGCAGCCTTTATAGCAATCAGCCCCAGCATTTT. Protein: CASSLYSNQPQHF.

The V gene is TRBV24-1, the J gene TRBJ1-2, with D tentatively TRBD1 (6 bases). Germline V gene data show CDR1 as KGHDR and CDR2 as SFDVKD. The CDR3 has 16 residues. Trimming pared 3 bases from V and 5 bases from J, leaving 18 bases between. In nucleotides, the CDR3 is TGTGCCACCAGTGATCCTAAGGGGGGGGCAGGTTATGGCTACACCTTC. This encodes CATSDPKGGAGYGYTF.

The CDR3 DNA sequence: TGTGCCAGCAGTTTGCTCGGGACAGGGGTTTCCCAAGAGACCCAGTACTTC. Residues: CASSLLGTGVSQETQYF. V and J are TRBV27 and TRBJ2-5; TRBD1 aligns across 10 bases. Losses at the gene ends were 3 bases for V and 1 base for J; bases not matched to a gene: 8. Germline V gene sequence: CDR1 MNHEY, CDR2 SMNVEV (reference sequence). The CDR3 consists of 17 residues.

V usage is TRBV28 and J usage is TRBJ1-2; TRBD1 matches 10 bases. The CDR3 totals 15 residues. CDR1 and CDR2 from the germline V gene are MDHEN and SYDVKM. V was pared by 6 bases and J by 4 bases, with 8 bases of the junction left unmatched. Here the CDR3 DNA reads TGTGCCAGCAGCACGACAGGGGGCGCAAGCTATGGCTACACCTTC. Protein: CASSTTGGASYGYTF.

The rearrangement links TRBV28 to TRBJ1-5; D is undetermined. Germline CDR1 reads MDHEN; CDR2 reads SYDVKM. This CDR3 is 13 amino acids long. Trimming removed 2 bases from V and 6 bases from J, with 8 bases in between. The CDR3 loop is CASSLNSVQPQHF. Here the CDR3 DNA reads TGTGCCAGCAGTTTAAATAGCGTTCAGCCCCAGCATTTT.

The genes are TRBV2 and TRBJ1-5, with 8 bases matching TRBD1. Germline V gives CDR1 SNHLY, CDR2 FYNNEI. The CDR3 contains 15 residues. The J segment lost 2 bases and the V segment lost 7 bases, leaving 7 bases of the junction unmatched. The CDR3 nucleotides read TGTGCCAGCAACGCCGACAGGGGTGGCAATCAGCCCCAGCATTTT. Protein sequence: CASNADRGGNQPQHF. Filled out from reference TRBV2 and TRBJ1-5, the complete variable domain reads EPEVTQTPSHQVTQMGQEVILRCVPISNHLYFYWYRQILGQKVEFLVSFYNNEISEKSEIFDDQFSVERPDGSNFTLKIRSTKLEDSAMYFCASNADRGGNQPQHFGDGTRLSIL.

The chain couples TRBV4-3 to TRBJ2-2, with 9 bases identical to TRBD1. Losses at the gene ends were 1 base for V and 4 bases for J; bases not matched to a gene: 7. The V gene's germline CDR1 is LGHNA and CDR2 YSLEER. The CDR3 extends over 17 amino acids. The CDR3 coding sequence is TGCGCCAGCAGCCAAGCAACAGGGGGCCTTGGCACCGGGGAGCTGTTTTTT. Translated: CASSQATGGLGTGELFF.

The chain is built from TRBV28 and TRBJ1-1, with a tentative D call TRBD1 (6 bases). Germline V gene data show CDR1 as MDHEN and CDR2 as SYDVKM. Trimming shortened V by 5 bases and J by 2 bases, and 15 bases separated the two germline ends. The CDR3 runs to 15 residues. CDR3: CASSGGAGLNTEAFF. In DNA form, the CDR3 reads TGTGCCAGCAGTGGGGGGGCAGGGCTCAACACTGAAGCTTTCTTT. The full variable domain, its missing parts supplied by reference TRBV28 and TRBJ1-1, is DVKVTQSSRYLVKRTGEKVFLECVQDMDHENMFWYRQDPGLGLRLIYFSYDVKMKEKGDIPEGYSVSREKKERFSLILESASTNQTSMYLCASSGGAGLNTEAFFGQGTRLTVV.

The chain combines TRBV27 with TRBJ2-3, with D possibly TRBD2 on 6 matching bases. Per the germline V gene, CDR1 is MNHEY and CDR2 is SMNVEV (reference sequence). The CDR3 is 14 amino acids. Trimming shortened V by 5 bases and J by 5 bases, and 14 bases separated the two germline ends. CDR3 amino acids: CASSNRDFLDTQYF. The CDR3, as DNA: TGTGCCAGCAGTAACCGGGACTTCTTAGATACGCAGTATTTT.

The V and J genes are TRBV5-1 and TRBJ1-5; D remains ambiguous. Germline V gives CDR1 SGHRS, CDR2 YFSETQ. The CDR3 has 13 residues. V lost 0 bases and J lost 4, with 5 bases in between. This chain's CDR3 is CASSLERNQPQHF. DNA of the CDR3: TGCGCCAGCAGCTTGGAACGGAATCAGCCCCAGCATTTT.

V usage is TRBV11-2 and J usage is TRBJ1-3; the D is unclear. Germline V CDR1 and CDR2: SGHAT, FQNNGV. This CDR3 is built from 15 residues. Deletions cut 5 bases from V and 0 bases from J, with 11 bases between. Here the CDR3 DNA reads TGTGCCAGCAGCCATCCGGTTAGCTCTGGAAACACCATATATTTT. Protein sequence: CASSHPVSSGNTIYF.

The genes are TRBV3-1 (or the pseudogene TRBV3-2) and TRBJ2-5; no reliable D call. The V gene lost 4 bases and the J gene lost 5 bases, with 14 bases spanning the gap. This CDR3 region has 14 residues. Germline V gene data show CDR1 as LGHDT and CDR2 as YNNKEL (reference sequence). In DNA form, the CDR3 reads TGTGCCAGCAGCCCTCCAACGACAAGGGAGACCCAGTACTTC. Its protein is CASSPPTTRETQYF.

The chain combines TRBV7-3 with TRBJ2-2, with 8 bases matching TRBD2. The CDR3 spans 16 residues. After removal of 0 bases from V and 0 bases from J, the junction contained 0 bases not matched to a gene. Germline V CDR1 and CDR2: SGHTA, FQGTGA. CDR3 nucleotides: TGTGCCAGCAGCTTAACCGGGGGGGCGAACACCGGGGAGCTGTTTTTT. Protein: CASSLTGGANTGELFF. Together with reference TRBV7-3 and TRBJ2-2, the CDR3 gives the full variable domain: GAGVSQTPSNKVTEKGKYVELRCDPISGHTALYWYRQSLGQGPEFLIYFQGTGAADDSGLPNDRFFAVRPEGSVSTLKIQRTERGDSAVYLCASSLTGGANTGELFFGEGSRLTVL.

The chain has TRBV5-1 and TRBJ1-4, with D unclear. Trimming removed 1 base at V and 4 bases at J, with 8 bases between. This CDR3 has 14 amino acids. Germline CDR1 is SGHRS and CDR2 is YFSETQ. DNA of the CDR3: TGCGCCAGCAGCTTGTCACAGAATAATGAAAAACTGTTTTTT. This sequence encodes CASSLSQNNEKLFF.

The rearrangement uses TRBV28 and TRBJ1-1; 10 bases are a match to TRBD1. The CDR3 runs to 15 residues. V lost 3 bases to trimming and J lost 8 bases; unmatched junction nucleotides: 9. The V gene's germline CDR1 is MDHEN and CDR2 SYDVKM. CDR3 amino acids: CASSLPRQGAREAFF. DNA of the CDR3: TGTGCCAGCAGTTTGCCCCGACAGGGGGCCAGGGAAGCTTTCTTT.

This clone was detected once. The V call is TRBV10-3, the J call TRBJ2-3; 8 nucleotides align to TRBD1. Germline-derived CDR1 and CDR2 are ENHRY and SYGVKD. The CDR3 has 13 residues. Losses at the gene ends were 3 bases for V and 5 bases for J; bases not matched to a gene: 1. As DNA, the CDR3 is TGTGCCATCAGTGACAGGGGGCAAGATACGCAGTATTTT. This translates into CAISDRGQDTQYF.

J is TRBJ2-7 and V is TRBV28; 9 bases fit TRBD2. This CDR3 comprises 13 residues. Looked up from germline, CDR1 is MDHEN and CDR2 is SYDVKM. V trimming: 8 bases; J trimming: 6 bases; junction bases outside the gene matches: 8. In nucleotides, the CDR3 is TGTGCCAGCGAGGCGGGAGGGCCGCTCGAGCAGTACTTC. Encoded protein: CASEAGGPLEQYF. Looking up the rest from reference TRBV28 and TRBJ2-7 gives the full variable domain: DVKVTQSSRYLVKRTGEKVFLECVQDMDHENMFWYRQDPGLGLRLIYFSYDVKMKEKGDIPEGYSVSREKKERFSLILESASTNQTSMYLCASEAGGPLEQYFGPGTRLTVT.

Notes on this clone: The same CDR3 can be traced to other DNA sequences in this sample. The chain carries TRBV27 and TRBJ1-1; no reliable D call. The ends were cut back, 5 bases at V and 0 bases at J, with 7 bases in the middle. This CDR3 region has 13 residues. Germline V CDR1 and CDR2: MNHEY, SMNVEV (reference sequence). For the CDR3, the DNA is TGTGCCAGCAGTCTGCAGATGAACACTGAAGCTTTCTTT. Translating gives CASSLQMNTEAFF.